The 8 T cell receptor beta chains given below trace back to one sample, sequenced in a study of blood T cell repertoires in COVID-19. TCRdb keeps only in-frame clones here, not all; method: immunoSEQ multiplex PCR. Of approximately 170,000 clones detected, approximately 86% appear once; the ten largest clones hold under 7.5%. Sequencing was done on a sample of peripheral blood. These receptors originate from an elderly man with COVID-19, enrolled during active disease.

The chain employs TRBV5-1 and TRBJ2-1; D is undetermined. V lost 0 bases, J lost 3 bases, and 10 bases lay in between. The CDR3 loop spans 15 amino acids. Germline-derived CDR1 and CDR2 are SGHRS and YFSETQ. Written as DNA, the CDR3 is TGCGCCAGCAGCTTGGCGGGTGTCCTCTACAATGAGCAGTTCTTC. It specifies CASSLAGVLYNEQFF. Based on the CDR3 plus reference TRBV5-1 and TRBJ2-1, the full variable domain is KAGVTQTPRYLIKTRGQQVTLSCSPISGHRSVSWYQQTPGQGLQFLFEYFSETQRNKGNFPGRFSGRQFSNSRSEMNVSTLELGDSALYLCASSLAGVLYNEQFFGPGTRLTVL.

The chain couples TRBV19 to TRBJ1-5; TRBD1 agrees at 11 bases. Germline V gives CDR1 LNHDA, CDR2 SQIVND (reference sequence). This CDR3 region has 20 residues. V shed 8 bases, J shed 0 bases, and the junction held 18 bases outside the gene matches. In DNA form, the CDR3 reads TGTGCCAGTGCGAAGGGTTGGACAGGGGGCGGCCCGGATAGCAATCAGCCCCAGCATTTT. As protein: CASAKGWTGGGPDSNQPQHF. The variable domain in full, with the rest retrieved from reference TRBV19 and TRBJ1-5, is DGGITQSPKYLFRKEGQNVTLSCEQNLNHDAMYWYRQDPGQGLRLIYYSQIVNDFQKGDIAEGYSVSREKKESFPLTVTSAQKNPTAFYLCASAKGWTGGGPDSNQPQHFGDGTRLSIL.

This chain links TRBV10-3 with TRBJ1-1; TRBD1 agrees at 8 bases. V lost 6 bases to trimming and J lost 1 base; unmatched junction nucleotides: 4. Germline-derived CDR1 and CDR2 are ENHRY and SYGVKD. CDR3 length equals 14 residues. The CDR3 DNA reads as TGTGCCATCAGGCCCGGGACAGGGAACACTGAAGCTTTCTTT. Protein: CAIRPGTGNTEAFF.

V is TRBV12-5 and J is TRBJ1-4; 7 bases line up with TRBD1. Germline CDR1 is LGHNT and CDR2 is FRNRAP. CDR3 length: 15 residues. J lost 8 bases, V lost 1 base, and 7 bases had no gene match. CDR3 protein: CASGLEAGGFEKLFF. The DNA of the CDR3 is TGTGCTAGTGGTTTGGAGGCAGGGGGTTTCGAAAAACTGTTTTTT.

The CDR3 nucleotides read TGTGCCAGCAGCCAAGGTTTTCGGGCGGGAGGCTACACCTTC. It codes for CASSQGFRAGGYTF. This chain joins TRBV3-1 (or the pseudogene TRBV3-2) and TRBJ1-2; no clear D gene. The ends were cut back, 1 base at V and 8 bases at J, with 14 bases in the middle. This CDR3 is built from 14 residues. Germline V gives CDR1 LGHDT, CDR2 YNNKEL (reference sequence).

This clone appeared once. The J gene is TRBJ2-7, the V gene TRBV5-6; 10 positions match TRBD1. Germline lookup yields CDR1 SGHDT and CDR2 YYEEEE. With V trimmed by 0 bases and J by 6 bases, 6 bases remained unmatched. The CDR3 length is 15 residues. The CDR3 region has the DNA TGTGCCAGCAGCTTGGCTGGGACAGGGGTCTTCGAGCAGTACTTC. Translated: CASSLAGTGVFEQYF.

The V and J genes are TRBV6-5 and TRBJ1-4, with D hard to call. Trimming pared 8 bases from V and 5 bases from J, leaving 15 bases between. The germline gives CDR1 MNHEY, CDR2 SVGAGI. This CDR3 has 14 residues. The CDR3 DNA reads TGTGCCAGCGTGAGAGCAGGCTCGAATGAAAAACTGTTTTTT. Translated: CASVRAGSNEKLFF.

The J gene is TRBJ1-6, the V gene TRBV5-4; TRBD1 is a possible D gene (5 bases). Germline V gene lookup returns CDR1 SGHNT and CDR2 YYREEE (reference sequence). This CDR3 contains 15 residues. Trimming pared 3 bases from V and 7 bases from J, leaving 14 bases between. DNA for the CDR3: TGTGCCAGCAGCTCGCATGGGGGGGGAAATTCACCCCTCCACTTT. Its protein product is CASSSHGGGNSPLHF.